What follows are 23 T cell receptor beta chains derived from one specimen sequenced in a study of T-cell memory formation after mild COVID-19 (dated by TCRdb to the early 2020s). Library construction relied on 5' RACE. TCRdb shows the sequencer as Illumina NovaSeq 6000. TCRdb reran the public reads through fastp at Q25 and MiXCR, keeping productive beta chains. Every distinct CDR3 protein forms one entry, paired with its most common genes and DNA. The sample table shows hundreds of thousands of distinct CDR3 sequences, and approximately 18% are seen once. The ten largest clones capture about 12% of the sample. The material sequenced was PBMCs or a T cell subset sorted from them (not recorded which). These receptors all stem from an adult woman who had mild COVID-19 (a few samples of this study predate the infection). The sample titles of this study are shuffled in the database, so cell type and time point are left out; the donor was told from shared clones.

This clonotype has just a few counts. The chain carries TRBV3-1 and TRBJ2-7, with D maybe TRBD2 (7 bases). The length of the CDR3 is 14 residues. V was trimmed by 4 bases and J by 4 bases, leaving 14 bases between them. Looked up from germline, CDR1 is LGHDT and CDR2 is YNNKEL (reference sequence). The CDR3 loop is CASSPLEGGYEQYF. In DNA, the CDR3 is TGTGCCAGCAGCCCTCTGGAGGGGGGGTACGAGCAGTACTTC.

This chain links TRBV4-1 with TRBJ2-7, with 8 bases lining up with TRBD1. The CDR3 contains 15 residues. Germline lookup yields CDR1 MGHRA and CDR2 YSYEKL. V shed 4 bases, J shed 5 bases, and the junction held 10 bases outside the gene matches. In DNA form, the CDR3 reads TGCGCCAGCAGCCTATCTCCGACAGGGGAGAACGAGCAGTACTTC. Translated, it gives CASSLSPTGENEQYF.

This chain connects TRBV6-2 or TRBV6-3 to TRBJ1-1; D is undetermined. The CDR3 has 12 amino acids. The germline V and J ends were trimmed by 4 bases and 5 bases, with 8 bases remaining between them. CDR1 MNHEY and CDR2 SVGEGT come from the germline V gene. CDR3 coding DNA: TGTGCCAGCAGTTCGGTGGGGACTGAAGCTTTCTTT. It codes for CASSSVGTEAFF.

This clonotype was detected many times. V and J are TRBV3-1 and TRBJ1-1; 8 bases are a match to TRBD1. Per germline, CDR1 LGHDT and CDR2 YNNKEL (reference sequence). The CDR3 is made up of 17 amino acids. Germline trimming cut 0 bases from V and 5 bases from J; bases unmatched to any gene: 11. Here the CDR3 reads CASSQERKPGGLTEAFF. The CDR3 DNA sequence: TGTGCCAGCAGCCAAGAAAGAAAACCAGGGGGCTTGACTGAAGCTTTCTTT. Using reference TRBV3-1 and TRBJ1-1 for the parts outside the CDR3, the full variable domain is DTAVSQTPKYLVTQMGNDKSIKCEQNLGHDTMYWYKQDSKKFLKIMFSYNNKELIINETVPNRFSPKSPDKAHLNLHINSLELGDSAVYFCASSQERKPGGLTEAFFGQGTRLTVV.

This clonotype was recorded a few times. This rearrangement joins TRBV4-3 to TRBJ2-7, with D perhaps matching TRBD1 (5 bases). V lost 2 bases and J 2 bases, leaving 16 bases between the germline ends. CDR3 length: 16 residues. CDR1 LGHNA and CDR2 YSLEER come from the germline V gene. The CDR3 bases are TGCGCCAGCAGCCAATCGTTCGATGGACAACCCTACGAGCAGTACTTC. Translation: CASSQSFDGQPYEQYF.

The V call is TRBV6-5, the J call TRBJ1-5; 7 positions agree with TRBD1. Germline assignment: CDR1 MNHEY and CDR2 SVGAGI. V shed 7 bases, J shed 0 bases, and the junction held 9 bases outside the gene matches. The CDR3 length is 16 residues. CDR3 loop: CASKRDRGYSNQPQHF. The CDR3, as DNA: TGTGCCAGCAAACGGGACAGAGGTTATAGCAATCAGCCCCAGCATTTT.

This clonotype was counted only a few times. J is TRBJ2-1 and V is TRBV5-4, with TRBD1 matching 7 bases. The length of the CDR3 is 15 residues. The V segment lost 3 bases and the J segment 3 bases; nucleotides outside the gene matches: 6. Germline lookup yields CDR1 SGHNT and CDR2 YYREEE (reference sequence). CDR3 nucleotides: TGTGCCAGCAGCTCCGGGACAGAATTCTACAATGAGCAGTTCTTC. Translation: CASSSGTEFYNEQFF.

The chain employs TRBV18 and TRBJ2-7, with D possibly matching TRBD2 (5 bases). The length of the CDR3 is 14 residues. The V end lost 2 bases, the J end lost 3 bases, and 11 bases lay between the germline ends. Germline assignment: CDR1 KGHSH and CDR2 LQKENI. The CDR3 spells CASSPDGISYEQYF. CDR3 nucleotides: TGTGCCAGCTCACCAGACGGGATAAGCTACGAGCAGTACTTC.

J is TRBJ1-1 and V is TRBV20-1; no clear D. The germline gives CDR1 DFQATT, CDR2 SNEGSKA (reference sequence). This CDR3 is built from 15 residues. V dropped 4 bases and J dropped 1 base, with 16 bases sitting between them. As DNA, the CDR3 is TGCAGTGCTATTCTCGGGGTCTTGGGGAACACTGAAGCTTTCTTT. Translation gives CSAILGVLGNTEAFF.

This clonotype was detected only a few times. V usage is TRBV12-3 or TRBV12-4 and J usage is TRBJ1-1; 7 positions match TRBD1. The CDR3 covers 13 residues. J gave up 7 bases and V 5 bases, and 7 bases lay outside the gene matches. The DNA of the CDR3 is TGTGCCAGCAGTCAGACAGGGATAGGTGAAGCTTTCTTT. As protein: CASSQTGIGEAFF.

This clonotype was picked up a small number of times. This rearrangement joins TRBV6-2 or TRBV6-3 to TRBJ1-1; the D gene is possibly TRBD1 (5 bases). Germline CDR1 is MNHEY and CDR2 is SVGEGT. The CDR3 totals 17 residues. Trimming left V 2 bases short and J 1 base short, with 17 bases between. Written as DNA, the CDR3 is TGTGCCAGCAGTTACCTCCCCCCGGGGACGGCGAACACTGAAGCTTTCTTT. Amino acid sequence: CASSYLPPGTANTEAFF.

This chain connects TRBV6-4 to TRBJ2-1, with 8 bases that match TRBD2. Trimming cost V 0 bases and J 7 bases; bases outside gene matches: 8. The CDR3 is 16 residues long. Germline CDR1 is MRHNA and CDR2 is SNTAGT. The DNA for the CDR3 is TGTGCCAGCAGTGACTCGACCAGCGGGGGAGGGAATGAGCAGTTCTTC. Protein sequence: CASSDSTSGGGNEQFF.

In this sample, this clonotype turned up a few times. The CDR3 DNA reads TGTGCCAGCAGCTCATTAGCTGACAGAGAAGCTTTCTTT. It translates to CASSSLADREAFF. The V and J genes are TRBV7-9 and TRBJ1-1; the D gene is possibly TRBD1 (5 bases). The V and J ends lost 4 bases and 8 bases respectively, with 14 bases between them. From germline, CDR1 is SEHNR and CDR2 FQNEAQ (reference sequence). This CDR3 is built from 13 residues.

V gene TRBV5-1 combines with J gene TRBJ2-7; TRBD1 matches 11 bases. The CDR3 extends over 16 amino acids. J was trimmed by 2 bases and V by 3 bases; bases with no gene match: 7. Germline CDR1 is SGHRS and CDR2 is YFSETQ. Here the CDR3 reads CASSSQPGQGAYEQYF. CDR3 DNA sequence: TGCGCCAGCAGCTCACAACCGGGACAGGGGGCCTACGAGCAGTACTTC. Full variable domain (outside the CDR3, taken from reference TRBV5-1 and TRBJ2-7): KAGVTQTPRYLIKTRGQQVTLSCSPISGHRSVSWYQQTPGQGLQFLFEYFSETQRNKGNFPGRFSGRQFSNSRSEMNVSTLELGDSALYLCASSSQPGQGAYEQYFGPGTRLTVT.

This clonotype came up a few times. This sequence joins TRBV7-2 and TRBJ2-7; TRBD1 matches at 7 bases. The CDR3 consists of 16 residues. Trimming at V came to 1 base and at J to 0 bases, leaving 6 bases not matched to a gene. CDR1 is SGHTA and CDR2 is FQGNSA in the germline V gene. Here the CDR3 reads CASSLGGQVRSYEQYF. The CDR3 coding sequence is TGTGCCAGCAGCTTAGGAGGACAGGTTCGCTCCTACGAGCAGTACTTC.

This CDR3 is CAWSVVTGDLNYGYTF. CDR3 DNA sequence: TGTGCCTGGAGTGTGGTGACAGGGGACCTTAACTATGGCTACACCTTC. The V call is TRBV30, the J call TRBJ1-2, with 8 bases aligning to TRBD1. The ends lost 0 bases at V and 1 base at J; junction bases unmatched: 7. There are 16 residues in the CDR3. From germline, CDR1 is GTSNPN and CDR2 SVGIG (reference sequence).

This clonotype was counted only a few times. The chain uses TRBV6-6 and TRBJ1-3; 10 positions agree with TRBD1. The CDR3 extends over 17 amino acids. The germline gives CDR1 MNHNY, CDR2 SVGAGI (reference sequence). The V gene end was trimmed by 2 bases and the J gene end by 3 bases; junction bases not matched to a gene: 7. The DNA of the CDR3 is TGTGCCAGCAGTTACCCCCGACAGGGGGCTAGTGGAAACACCATATATTTT. It encodes CASSYPRQGASGNTIYF.

The J gene is TRBJ2-7, the V gene TRBV5-6; the D gene is possibly TRBD2 (6 bases). Germline V gene lookup returns CDR1 SGHDT and CDR2 YYEEEE. Trimming shortened V by 1 base and J by 0 bases, and 17 bases separated the two germline ends. The CDR3 covers 17 residues. The CDR3 is CASSLLGAAGFSYEQYF. The CDR3 region has the DNA TGTGCCAGCAGCTTGCTCGGGGCCGCGGGGTTCTCCTACGAGCAGTACTTC.

V gene TRBV12-3 or TRBV12-4 combines with J gene TRBJ1-2, with 10 bases fitting TRBD1. The CDR3 extends over 14 amino acids. The J segment lost 4 bases and the V segment lost 6 bases, leaving 5 bases of the junction unmatched. The CDR3 protein is CASSRTGGAYGYTF. CDR3 coding DNA: TGTGCCAGCAGCCGGACAGGGGGGGCCTATGGCTACACCTTC.

The genes are TRBV5-4 and TRBJ2-1; D is perhaps TRBD1 (6 bases). The CDR3 consists of 13 residues. Germline values: CDR1 SGHNT, CDR2 YYREEE (reference sequence). V lost 2 bases, J lost 8 bases, and 11 bases lay in between. CDR3 nucleotide sequence: TGTGCCAGCAGCTTAGCAGGGGCGCATGAGCAGTTCTTC. Translating gives CASSLAGAHEQFF.

The rearrangement uses TRBV18 and TRBJ2-1; perhaps TRBD2 as D (6 bases). Germline-derived CDR1 and CDR2 are KGHSH and LQKENI. There are 15 residues in the CDR3. The V end lost 2 bases, the J end lost 2 bases, and 10 bases lay between the germline ends. The CDR3: CASSPGTPPYNEQFF. DNA for the CDR3: TGTGCCAGCTCACCAGGGACTCCCCCCTACAATGAGCAGTTCTTC.

This clonotype has a count of ten or more. This rearrangement joins TRBV5-1 to TRBJ2-1, with TRBD1 as a possible D gene (6 bases). This CDR3 contains 15 residues. Germline CDR1 is SGHRS and CDR2 is YFSETQ. With 0 bases removed from V and 8 bases from J, the gap between germline ends came to 15 bases. In DNA form, the CDR3 reads TGCGCCAGCAGCTTGGCCGGGACAAGGCAGGATGAGCAGTTCTTC. This encodes CASSLAGTRQDEQFF.

V usage is TRBV7-3 and J usage is TRBJ1-1; TRBD1 agrees at 9 bases. The CDR3 contains 13 residues. The junction had 5 bases not matched to a gene; V was cut back by 5 bases and J by 7 bases. The V gene's germline CDR1 is SGHTA and CDR2 FQGTGA. In DNA, the CDR3 is TGTGCCAGCAGCGCGGGACAGGGCCATGAAGCTTTCTTT. It specifies CASSAGQGHEAFF.